The TCR beta chain described here comes from a study of Graves' ophthalmopathy and Graves' hyperthyroidism. The sequenced template was RNA, covering the TCR beta CDR3 region. First-round RT-PCR used HTBI primers; second-round multiplex PCR followed. TCRdb reanalysed the multiplex PCR reads using MiXCR and keeps one entry per CDR3 protein. The sample yields roughly 500,000 distinct CDR3 sequences, about an eighth seen once. Fresh peripheral blood, about 10 ml, was the PBMC source. V lost 5 bases to trimming and J lost 4 bases; unmatched junction nucleotides: 6. Germline assignment: CDR1 LGHDT and CDR2 YNNKEL (reference sequence). This CDR3 contains 15 residues.

The receptor was derived from a woman in her 30s with Graves' ophthalmopathy. The sequencing input was blood. The J gene is TRBJ2-7, the V gene TRBV3-1; 12 bases align to TRBD2. The CDR3 DNA reads TGTGCCAGCAGCAGCGGGACTAGCGGGCTGTACGAGCAGTACTTC. This encodes CASSSGTSGLYEQYF.